The TCR beta chain described here comes from a study of T cell repertoires in cytomegalovirus infection. Study at large: Public signatures in TCR beta pointed to CMV infection and matching HLA type.

TCRdb itself ran the reads through MiXCR, one entry per CDR3 protein. The sample has over 450,000 distinct CDR3 sequences, approximately 10% seen once. Whole-study results and caveats: CMV carriers with the relevant HLA were identified by cumulative public TCR beta family frequency.

This clonotype was recorded many times. No antigen is known for it. From germline, CDR1 is MNHEY and CDR2 SMNVEV (reference sequence). V lost 4 bases to trimming and J lost 5 bases; unmatched junction nucleotides: 4. This CDR3 spans 15 amino acids. The receptor's source is a human donor in good health (CMV status not recorded). Some clones in this sample may be carry-over from other donors' samples. The V and J genes are TRBV27 and TRBJ1-6, with TRBD1 matching 8 bases. Material: PBMCs. The CDR3 loop is CASSWTGLDNSPLHF. The CDR3, as DNA: TGTGCCAGCAGTTGGACAGGGCTTGATAATTCACCCCTCCACTTT.